The 32 T cell receptor beta chains presented below share a single source sample, sequenced in a study of shared clonotypes between healthy human individuals. Profiled with immunoSEQ multiplex PCR; TCRdb holds only in-frame clones, not every one. This sample yields about 1.1 million clones, of which 77% are seen a single time; 0.89% belongs to the top ten. Input material: memory CD4+ T cells from PBMCs. The subset is: CD45RA-negative fraction. The receptors come from a man aged 18-30 years in good health. Some clones in this sample may be carry-over from other donors' samples.

This clone was counted once. The chain has TRBV6-1 and TRBJ2-1; D is uncertain. Germline V lookup: CDR1 MNHNS, CDR2 SASEGT. The CDR3 has 20 amino acids. The V end lost 1 base, the J end lost 2 bases, and 24 bases lay between the germline ends. The CDR3 DNA is TGTGCCAGCAGTGAAGGATCAGGACCTCGTAAGGGTTCTACCTACAATGAGCAGTTCTTC. Residues: CASSEGSGPRKGSTYNEQFF.

The V call is TRBV2, the J call TRBJ2-2; TRBD1 matches 7 bases. CDR3 length: 15 amino acids. With V trimmed by 5 bases and J by 7 bases, 10 bases remained unmatched. CDR1 is SNHLY and CDR2 is FYNNEI in the germline V gene. CDR3 bases: TGTGCCAGCAGTCCACAGGGGACCGTCCTCGGGGAGCTGTTTTTT. Translating it yields CASSPQGTVLGELFF. Variable domain in full (rest from reference TRBV2 and TRBJ2-2): EPEVTQTPSHQVTQMGQEVILRCVPISNHLYFYWYRQILGQKVEFLVSFYNNEISEKSEIFDDQFSVERPDGSNFTLKIRSTKLEDSAMYFCASSPQGTVLGELFFGEGSRLTVL.

This chain joins TRBV27 and TRBJ2-2, with D maybe TRBD2 (6 bases). Germline V lookup: CDR1 MNHEY, CDR2 SMNVEV (reference sequence). This CDR3 is built from 17 residues. The germline V and J ends were trimmed by 3 bases and 6 bases, with 20 bases remaining between them. CDR3 DNA sequence: TGTGCCAGCAGTTTCGGGAGAGGGCTTTTCCAGGCCGGGGAGCTGTTTTTT. Translating it yields CASSFGRGLFQAGELFF.

V and J are TRBV5-1 and TRBJ2-1, with 9 bases matching TRBD2. The germline V gene encodes CDR1 SGHRS and CDR2 YFSETQ. The CDR3 runs to 17 residues. Trimming took 2 bases from V and 0 from J; bases not matched to a gene: 6. CDR3 amino acids: CASSLGSGRNSYNEQFF. The DNA of the CDR3 is TGCGCCAGCAGCTTAGGGAGCGGGAGGAACTCCTACAATGAGCAGTTCTTC.

For this clone: The junction shows a germline mismatch at one end, possibly a read error. J is TRBJ1-3 and V is TRBV2, with TRBD1 matching 9 bases. The J call is uncertain, as TRBJ2-2 better fits the DNA end. Germline CDR1 and CDR2: SNHLY and FYNNEI. The CDR3 sequence is 16 residues long. The CDR3 reads CASSGTGIGLTGELFF. Written as DNA, the CDR3 is TGTGCCAGCTCCGGGACAGGGATCGGTCTCACCGGAGAGCTGTTTTTT.

In this sample, this clone turned up a few times. The chain combines TRBV5-1 with TRBJ2-3, with TRBD2 matching 14 bases. The germline V gene encodes CDR1 SGHRS and CDR2 YFSETQ. The CDR3 length is 20 residues. After removal of 6 bases from V and 0 bases from J, the junction contained 15 bases not matched to a gene. CDR3 coding DNA: TGCGCCAGCACCACTGGGAGGGGACTAGCGGGAGTAAAGAGCACAGATACGCAGTATTTT. This encodes CASTTGRGLAGVKSTDTQYF.

The chain uses TRBV6-1 and TRBJ2-2, with TRBD1 as a possible D gene (5 bases). The germline gives CDR1 MNHNS, CDR2 SASEGT. The CDR3 is 16 amino acids. The V end was cut by 4 bases, the J end by 5 bases, with 17 bases between. The CDR3 nucleotides are TGTGCCAGCAGTGTAGGGGCAGGTATAACTACCGGGGAGCTGTTTTTT. Translating it yields CASSVGAGITTGELFF.

The chain has TRBV7-9 and TRBJ2-2, with D hard to call. CDR1 is SEHNR and CDR2 is FQNEAQ in the germline V gene (reference sequence). Trimming took 5 bases from V and 0 from J, leaving 16 bases between them. The CDR3 extends over 17 amino acids. The CDR3 region has the DNA TGTGCCAGCAGCCCCAGATCCGTAGCCGCGAACACCGGGGAGCTGTTTTTT. Translating gives CASSPRSVAANTGELFF.

The J gene is TRBJ2-7, the V gene TRBV7-9; 11 nucleotides agree with TRBD2. Germline lookup yields CDR1 SEHNR and CDR2 FQNEAQ (reference sequence). The CDR3 has 16 amino acids. After removal of 5 bases from V and 2 bases from J, the junction contained 8 bases not matched to a gene. The CDR3, as DNA: TGTGCCAGCAGCCCTCGGACTAGCGGGTTAACCTACGAGCAGTACTTC. Translating gives CASSPRTSGLTYEQYF.

The chain has TRBV5-1 and TRBJ2-7; D is uncertain. The V end lost 2 bases, the J end lost 0 bases, and 9 bases lay between the germline ends. The CDR3 is 14 amino acids. Germline CDR1 reads SGHRS; CDR2 reads YFSETQ. The CDR3 DNA sequence: TGCGCCAGCAGCTTCGGACGTAGCTCCTACGAGCAGTACTTC. This codes for CASSFGRSSYEQYF.

V and J are TRBV4-1 and TRBJ1-6, with D possibly being TRBD1 (6 bases). CDR1 and CDR2 (germline): MGHRA, YSYEKL. Trimming left V 4 bases short and J 5 bases short, with 9 bases between. The CDR3 sequence is 14 residues long. The CDR3 region has the DNA TGCGCCAGCAGCCTGGACAGCAATAATTCACCCCTCCACTTT. Encoded protein: CASSLDSNNSPLHF.

A word on this clone: A much larger clone sits a single nucleotide away, making a read error possible. This chain uses TRBV7-2 with TRBJ2-7; weak D call: TRBD1 (6 bases). This CDR3 region has 14 residues. Germline CDR1 reads SGHTA; CDR2 reads FQGNSA. CDR3 residues: CASSPDRNSYEQHF. The CDR3, as DNA: TGTGCCAGCAGCCCCGACAGGAACTCCTACGAGCAGCACTTC.

Of note for this clone: This may stem from a read error, because a much larger clone lies one nucleotide away. This chain uses TRBV11-1 with TRBJ2-3, with a possible D match to TRBD2 (5 bases). CDR1 SGHAT and CDR2 FQDESV come from the germline V gene (reference sequence). This CDR3 is built from 14 residues. Trimming took off 1 base at V and 2 bases at J, with 7 bases between the two ends. The CDR3 sequence is CASSLGLATDTQYF. CDR3 nucleotides: TGTGCCAGCAGCTTAGGGCTAGCCACAGATACGCAGTATTTT.

The J gene is TRBJ1-5, the V gene TRBV5-1; 8 positions agree with TRBD1. The CDR3 spans 16 residues. Per the germline V gene, CDR1 is SGHRS and CDR2 is YFSETQ. J gave up 4 bases and V 0 bases, and 6 bases lay outside the gene matches. CDR3 nucleotides: TGCGCCAGCAGCTTGGGAGGGACAGGTGCGAATCAGCCCCAGCATTTT. It encodes CASSLGGTGANQPQHF.

The chain uses TRBV27 and TRBJ1-2; D unclear. The germline V gene encodes CDR1 MNHEY and CDR2 SMNVEV (reference sequence). V shed 6 bases and J shed 5 bases, with 10 bases lying between them. The CDR3 loop spans 12 amino acids. CDR3 nucleotides: TGTGCCAGCAGAGCAGAGGATTATGGCTACACCTTC. Amino acids: CASRAEDYGYTF.

This clone has only a few counts. The chain recombines TRBV4-1 with TRBJ1-4, with a tentative D call TRBD1 (5 bases). Germline V gives CDR1 MGHRA, CDR2 YSYEKL. There are 13 residues in the CDR3. V lost 3 bases and J lost 8, with 10 bases in between. The CDR3 spells CASSQNWGEKLFF. DNA of the CDR3: TGCGCCAGCAGCCAGAACTGGGGGGAAAAACTGTTTTTT.

A word on this clone: This may be a read error: a much more frequent sequence differs by one nucleotide. V gene TRBV29-1 combines with J gene TRBJ1-3, with D possibly being TRBD1 (6 bases). Germline CDR1 is SQVTM and CDR2 is ANQGSEA. The length of the CDR3 is 14 residues. CDR3 sequence (DNA): TGCAGCGTTGGTGAACAGGGTTACGGAAACATCATATATTTT. The encoded protein is CSVGEQGYGNIIYF.

The CDR3 nucleotides are TGTGCCAGCAGTGAAGCCGGGGCAATCTATAATTCACCCCTCCACTTT. This gives the protein CASSEAGAIYNSPLHF. This chain joins TRBV2 and TRBJ1-6; TRBD1 is a possible D gene (5 bases). The CDR3 runs to 16 residues. The germline CDR1 and CDR2 sequences are SNHLY and FYNNEI. V lost 0 bases to trimming and J lost 3 bases, with 9 bases between them.

The chain is built from TRBV7-3 and TRBJ1-2, with no clear D. Trimming took off 0 bases at V and 2 bases at J, with 10 bases between the two ends. The CDR3 contains 15 residues. Germline V gene data show CDR1 as SGHTA and CDR2 as FQGTGA. The CDR3 nucleotides are TGTGCCAGCAGCTTAACGAGGGCAGGCAACTATGGCTACACCTTC. This gives the protein CASSLTRAGNYGYTF.

This rearrangement joins TRBV4-1 to TRBJ2-5, with D perhaps matching TRBD2 (6 bases). The CDR3 runs to 16 residues. CDR1 MGHRA and CDR2 YSYEKL come from the germline V gene. V lost 5 bases, J lost 2 bases, and 18 bases lay in between. The CDR3 here is CASSSRRERLQETQYF. CDR3 DNA: TGCGCCAGCAGCTCTAGGAGGGAGAGGCTTCAAGAGACCCAGTACTTC.

The chain employs TRBV7-2 and TRBJ1-4; no reliable D call. Looked up from germline, CDR1 is SGHTA and CDR2 is FQGNSA. The CDR3 loop spans 14 amino acids. Trimming took off 2 bases at V and 0 bases at J, with 4 bases between the two ends. CDR3 loop: CASSLSTTNEKLFF. The DNA of the CDR3 is TGTGCCAGCAGCTTATCAACAACTAATGAAAAACTGTTTTTT.

The chain carries TRBV5-6 and TRBJ1-1, with TRBD1 as a possible D gene (5 bases). V lost 2 bases to trimming and J lost 4 bases, with 9 bases between them. CDR3 size: 13 residues. Germline V lookup: CDR1 SGHDT, CDR2 YYEEEE. DNA for the CDR3: TGTGCCAGCAGCTTTGTGGGGGGCACTGAAGCTTTCTTT. This codes for CASSFVGGTEAFF.

This clone was seen a few times. The chain is built from TRBV4-2 and TRBJ2-1; D ambiguous. The CDR3 has 15 amino acids. Germline values: CDR1 LGHNA, CDR2 YNFKEQ. Trimming removed 0 bases at V and 4 bases at J, with 10 bases between. The CDR3 is CASSQDRNSYNEQFF. The DNA for the CDR3 is TGTGCCAGCAGCCAAGATAGAAACTCTTACAATGAGCAGTTCTTC.

This chain connects TRBV15 to TRBJ2-2, with 10 nucleotides matching TRBD2. The germline CDR1 and CDR2 sequences are LNHNV and YYDKDF (reference sequence). This CDR3 has 17 amino acids. The V segment lost 1 base and the J segment 0 bases; nucleotides outside the gene matches: 2. CDR3 nucleotides: TGTGCCACCAGCAGAGCGGGACTAGCGCCGAACACCGGGGAGCTGTTTTTT. Translation: CATSRAGLAPNTGELFF.

The rearrangement joins TRBV2 to TRBJ2-5; 9 nucleotides align to TRBD1. The CDR3 has 15 residues. Trimming removed 7 bases from V and 3 bases from J; junction bases left unmatched: 9. CDR1 SNHLY and CDR2 FYNNEI come from the germline V gene. As DNA, the CDR3 is TGTGCCAGCAAGAACCGGGACAGGGAAAAAGAGACCCAGTACTTC. It yields the protein CASKNRDREKETQYF.

This chain connects TRBV2 to TRBJ1-2, with D hard to call. The CDR3 covers 11 residues. Trimming removed 3 bases from V and 7 bases from J, with 6 bases in between. Germline CDR1 reads SNHLY; CDR2 reads FYNNEI. In DNA, the CDR3 is TGTGCCAGCAGTGAGTGGCCTGGCTACACCTTC. It translates to CASSEWPGYTF.

This sequence joins TRBV6-5 and TRBJ2-7, with 9 bases aligning to TRBD2. Germline CDR1 is MNHEY and CDR2 is SVGAGI. V shed 11 bases, J shed 2 bases, and the junction held 10 bases outside the gene matches. The CDR3 consists of 14 residues. The CDR3 region has the DNA TGTGCCGTCGGCGGGAGGGCCGCTCCCTACGAGCAGTACTTC. This codes for CAVGGRAAPYEQYF.

Concerning this clone: The junction does not match germline at one end; this may be a read error. Other DNA sequences of this sample code for an identical CDR3. This chain uses TRBV7-9 with TRBJ2-3; D is ambiguous. The CDR3 has 13 amino acids. Germline assignment: CDR1 SEHNR and CDR2 FQNEAQ (reference sequence). The CDR3 here is CASSLRPPDTQYF. For the CDR3, the DNA is TGTGCCAGCAGCTTAAGGCCACCAGATACACAGTATTTT.

The gene calls are TRBV25-1 and TRBJ1-3; D possibly corresponds to TRBD1 (5 bases). Germline CDR1 reads MGHDK; CDR2 reads SYGVNS. This CDR3 has 12 amino acids. The ends were cut back, 3 bases at V and 8 bases at J, with 8 bases in the middle. CDR3 residues: CASSDRAYTIYF. In DNA form, the CDR3 reads TGTGCCAGCAGTGACAGGGCATACACCATATATTTT. Combining the CDR3 with reference TRBV25-1 and TRBJ1-3 gives the whole variable domain EADIYQTPRYLVIGTGKKITLECSQTMGHDKMYWYQQDPGMELHLIHYSYGVNSTEKGDLSSESTVSRIRTEHFPLTLESARPSHTSQYLCASSDRAYTIYFGEGSWLTVV.

The rearrangement links TRBV21-1 to TRBJ2-6; TRBD1, as called in the table, went unchecked against the DNA. TRBV21-1 is designated a pseudogene. CDR3 length equals 22 residues. Written as DNA, the CDR3 is TGTGCCAGCAGCAAACTTCTCCTAGACAGGGGTTCTCTCTTATCTGGGTCCAACGTCCTGACTTTC. It specifies CASSKLLLDRGSLLSGSNVLTF.

The chain combines TRBV6-5 with TRBJ2-1; either TRBD1 or TRBD2 may fit D (5 bases each). Per germline, CDR1 MNHEY and CDR2 SVGAGI. This CDR3 is built from 15 residues. V was clipped by 5 bases and J by 3 bases, with 14 bases between them. Here the CDR3 reads CASSRDPQIYNEQFF. The CDR3 nucleotides are TGTGCCAGCAGTCGGGACCCCCAGATCTACAATGAGCAGTTCTTC.

This clone was detected once. Here the CDR3 reads CASMTSGYEQYF. The CDR3 DNA is TGTGCCAGTATGACTAGCGGATACGAGCAGTACTTC. The J gene is TRBJ2-7, the V gene TRBV6-1; TRBD2 aligns across 9 bases. Per the germline V gene, CDR1 is MNHNS and CDR2 is SASEGT. Losses at the gene ends were 9 bases for V and 4 bases for J; bases not matched to a gene: 4. The CDR3 loop spans 12 amino acids.